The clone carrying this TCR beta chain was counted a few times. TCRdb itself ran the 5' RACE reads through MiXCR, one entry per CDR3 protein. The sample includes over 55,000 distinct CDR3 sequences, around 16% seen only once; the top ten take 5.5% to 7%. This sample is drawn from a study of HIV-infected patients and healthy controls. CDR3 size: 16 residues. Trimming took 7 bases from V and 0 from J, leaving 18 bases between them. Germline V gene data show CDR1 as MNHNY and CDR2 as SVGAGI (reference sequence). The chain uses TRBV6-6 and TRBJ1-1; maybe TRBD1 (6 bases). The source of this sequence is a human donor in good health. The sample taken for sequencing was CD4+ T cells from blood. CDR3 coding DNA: TGTGCCAGCACCATACTTAGACAGGACATGAACACTGAAGCTTTCTTT. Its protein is CASTILRQDMNTEAFF.